Listed below are T cell receptor beta chains from one sample, sequenced in a study of human T cells and chemical hapten exposure. MiXCR was run by TCRdb on the RACE reads, yielding one entry per CDR3 protein. This sample has roughly 46,000 distinct CDR3 sequences, with almost 4.5% found just once. Sequenced input: whole blood. Source of these receptors: a human donor in good health. Some clones in this sample may be carry-over from other donors' samples. Each CDR3 is given with its conserved first and last residue. The order of the fields is clone size, D gene, J gene, V gene, CDR3 protein, CDR3 DNA. D genes are given only for firm matches. Clone size is not always given. Where it is, it says once, few, many or a class for expanded clones.

>many|NA|TRBJ2-3|TRBV12-3/TRBV12-4
CASSLGRRDTQYF
TGTGCCAGCAGTCTCGGGAGACGAGATACGCAGTATTTT
>many|NA|TRBJ1-1|TRBV2
CAAQGRDTEAFF
TGTGCCGCCCAGGGTAGAGACACTGAAGCTTTCTTT
>many|TRBD2|TRBJ2-1|TRBV3-1
CASSLGLRKSSYNEQFF
TGTGCCAGCAGCTTGGGACTACGGAAGAGCTCCTACAATGAGCAGTTCTTC
>many|TRBD2|TRBJ2-3|TRBV12-3/TRBV12-4
CASSFIAGELTDTQYF
TGTGCCAGCAGTTTCATAGCGGGAGAGCTCACAGATACGCAGTATTTT
>many|NA|TRBJ2-7|TRBV28
CASSLRREQYF
TGTGCCAGCAGTTTGAGGAGAGAGCAGTACTTC
>medium-sized|TRBD2|TRBJ2-3|TRBV7-2
CASRLAGDTQYF
TGTGCCAGCAGACTAGCGGGAGATACGCAGTATTTT
>NA|NA|TRBJ2-1|TRBV20-1
CSSDSGYNEQFF
TGCAGCTCCGATAGCGGATACAATGAGCAGTTCTTC
>NA|TRBD1|TRBJ1-1|TRBV12-3/TRBV12-4
CASKARTGSNTEAFF
TGTGCCAGCAAGGCTAGGACAGGGTCGAACACTGAAGCTTTCTTT
>many|NA|TRBJ2-4|TRBV27
CASSSRGRQYF
TGTGCCAGCAGTTCAAGGGGTCGGCAGTACTTC
>many|NA|TRBJ2-7|TRBV28
CASAADRADEQYF
TGTGCCAGCGCCGCCGACAGAGCTGACGAGCAGTACTTC
>many|NA|TRBJ2-7|TRBV28
CASSSSHLPYEQYF
TGTGCCAGCAGTTCCTCCCACCTCCCCTACGAGCAGTACTTC
>NA|NA|TRBJ1-1|TRBV28
CASSPRGPSTEAFF
TGTGCCAGCAGTCCCCGAGGACCCAGCACTGAAGCTTTCTTT
>few|NA|TRBJ2-5|TRBV6-2/TRBV6-3
CASSPYVLGETQYF
TGTGCCAGCAGTCCCTACGTCCTAGGCGAGACCCAGTACTTC
>few|NA|TRBJ1-2|TRBV5-6
CASSLSEPYGYTF
TGTGCCAGCAGCTTGTCGGAACCCTATGGCTACACCTTC
>many|NA|TRBJ2-7|TRBV3-1
CASSQDGWAREQYF
TGTGCCAGCAGCCAAGATGGGTGGGCCCGCGAGCAGTACTTC
>many|TRBD1|TRBJ2-4|TRBV28
CASSSTGALDIQYF
TGTGCCAGCAGTTCCACAGGGGCCTTGGACATTCAGTACTTC
>many|NA|TRBJ1-3|TRBV7-3
CASSPTTGFASGNTIYF
TGTGCCAGCAGCCCGACAACAGGATTCGCCTCTGGAAACACCATATATTTT
>few|NA|TRBJ2-6|TRBV5-6
CASRDPLWKGANVLTF
TGTGCCAGCAGGGACCCATTATGGAAAGGGGCCAACGTCCTGACTTTC
>many|TRBD2|TRBJ2-7|TRBV7-9
CASSPLAGSYEQYF
TGTGCCAGCAGCCCACTAGCGGGATCCTACGAGCAGTACTTC
>many|NA|TRBJ2-1|TRBV3-1
CASSQEGAPPNEQFF
TGTGCCAGCAGCCAAGAAGGGGCCCCGCCCAATGAGCAGTTCTTC
>many|TRBD1|TRBJ2-7|TRBV28
CASSPGGAYEQYF
TGTGCCAGCAGTCCAGGGGGAGCCTACGAGCAGTACTTC
>many|NA|TRBJ1-1|TRBV28
CASRTRGGTNTEAFF
TGTGCCAGCAGGACCCGGGGGGGGACGAACACTGAAGCTTTCTTT
>many|NA|TRBJ1-1|TRBV7-9
CASSSAEGGFAFF
TGTGCCAGCAGCTCTGCCGAGGGAGGGTTCGCTTTCTTT
>many|NA|TRBJ1-2|TRBV7-2
CASSLDWWDGRGYTF
TGTGCCAGCAGCTTAGATTGGTGGGACGGCCGGGGCTACACCTTC
>NA|TRBD1|TRBJ2-2|TRBV7-6
CASSFPAGGRNTGELFF
TGTGCCAGCAGCTTCCCGGCAGGGGGCCGGAACACCGGGGAGCTGTTTTTT
>many|NA|TRBJ2-4|TRBV6-2/TRBV6-3
CASSARRRGAGQYF
TGTGCCAGCAGTGCCCGCCGCAGGGGGGCCGGTCAGTACTTC
>NA|TRBD1|TRBJ2-3|TRBV27
CASSVSTPTGSKTRDTQYF
TGTGCCAGCAGTGTATCCACCCCGACAGGGTCTAAGACCCGAGATACGCAGTATTTT
>medium-sized|NA|TRBJ1-1|TRBV9
CASSVPVNTEAFF
TGTGCCAGCAGCGTACCAGTGAACACTGAAGCTTTCTTT
>NA|TRBD1|TRBJ2-3|TRBV7-6
CASSTLQGARADTQYF
TGTGCCAGCAGCACTCTACAGGGGGCGCGCGCAGATACGCAGTATTTT